This TCR beta chain was captured in a study of cytomegalovirus exposure and HLA in healthy donors. Study findings and constraints: As a later analysis showed, a missense DCLRE1C variant was linked to trimming of TCR beta V- and J-genes. A later analysis showed HLA-associated TCR beta chains outstripping equally common others in clonal expansion.

Primers included in the PCR were 60 Vbeta and 13 Jbeta primers. Method: immunoSEQ multiplex PCR; TCRdb's copy keeps in-frame clones and lacks some. Among 150,000 to 200,000 clones listed, around 81% were seen once. With regard to this clone: Its antigen remains unidentified.

The CDR3 spans 13 residues. V shed 3 bases, J shed 3 bases, and the junction held 2 bases outside the gene matches. Germline-derived CDR1 and CDR2 are MNHEY and SMNVEV (reference sequence). The specimen was PBMCs. The chain recombines TRBV27 with TRBJ2-7; 7 bases align to TRBD1. This receptor was identified in a man in his late teens or twenties in good health and CMV-seronegative. The DNA for the CDR3 is TGTGCCAGCAGTTTCGGACAGGACTACGAGCAGTACTTC. Translating gives CASSFGQDYEQYF.